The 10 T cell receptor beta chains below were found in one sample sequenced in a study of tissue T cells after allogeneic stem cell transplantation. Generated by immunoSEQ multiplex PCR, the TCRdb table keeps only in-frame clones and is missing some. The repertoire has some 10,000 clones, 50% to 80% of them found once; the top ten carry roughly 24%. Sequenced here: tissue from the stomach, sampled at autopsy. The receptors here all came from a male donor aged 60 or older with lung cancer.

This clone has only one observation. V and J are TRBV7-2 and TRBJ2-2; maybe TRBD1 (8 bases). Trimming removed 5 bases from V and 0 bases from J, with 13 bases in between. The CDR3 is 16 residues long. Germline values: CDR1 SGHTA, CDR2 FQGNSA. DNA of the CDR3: TGTGCCAGCAGCCTACAGGGGGGGACGAACACCGGGGAGCTGTTTTTT. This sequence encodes CASSLQGGTNTGELFF.

The CDR3 nucleotides read TGTGCCAGCAGCGTTACGGTCGGCACAGATACGCAGTATTTT. This translates into CASSVTVGTDTQYF. The V gene is TRBV9, the J gene TRBJ2-3; D remains unclear. V shed 2 bases and J shed 1 base, with 8 bases lying between them. CDR1 and CDR2 (germline): SGDLS, YYNGEE. The CDR3 sequence is 14 residues long.

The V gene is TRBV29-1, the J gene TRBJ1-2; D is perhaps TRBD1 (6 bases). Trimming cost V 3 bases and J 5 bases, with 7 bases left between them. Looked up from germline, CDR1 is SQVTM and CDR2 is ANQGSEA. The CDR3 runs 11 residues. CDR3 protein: CSVDRGYGYTF. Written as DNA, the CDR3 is TGCAGCGTTGATAGGGGGTATGGCTACACCTTC.

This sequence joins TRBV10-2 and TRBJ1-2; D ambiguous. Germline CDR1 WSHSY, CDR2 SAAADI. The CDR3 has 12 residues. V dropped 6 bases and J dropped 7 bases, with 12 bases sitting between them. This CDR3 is CASRVDAFGYTF. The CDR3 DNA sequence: TGCGCCAGCAGAGTGGACGCGTTTGGCTACACCTTC.

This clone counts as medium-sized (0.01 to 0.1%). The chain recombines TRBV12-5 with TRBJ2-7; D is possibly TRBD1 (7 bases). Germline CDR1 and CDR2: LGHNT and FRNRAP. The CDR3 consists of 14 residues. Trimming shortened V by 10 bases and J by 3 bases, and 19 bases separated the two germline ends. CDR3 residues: CATRGGTEYYEQYF. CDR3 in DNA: TGTGCTACCAGAGGGGGGACAGAATACTACGAGCAGTACTTC.

The CDR3: CSVGRLDGPTDTQYF. For the CDR3, the DNA is TGCAGCGTCGGCCGACTAGACGGACCGACAGATACGCAGTATTTT. The genes are TRBV29-1 and TRBJ2-3, with D possibly TRBD2 on 6 matching bases. The CDR3 is 15 amino acids. The germline V and J ends were trimmed by 6 bases and 3 bases, with 19 bases remaining between them. The germline gives CDR1 SQVTM, CDR2 ANQGSEA.

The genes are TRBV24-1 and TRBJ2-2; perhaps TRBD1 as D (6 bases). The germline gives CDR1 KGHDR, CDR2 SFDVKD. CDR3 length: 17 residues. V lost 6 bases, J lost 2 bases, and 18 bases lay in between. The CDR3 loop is CATSPTNREVNTGELFF. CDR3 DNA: TGTGCCACCAGTCCCACCAACAGGGAAGTAAACACCGGGGAGCTGTTTTTT.

The CDR3 sequence: CATSVTTGELFF. The CDR3 region has the DNA TGTGCCACCAGTGTAACCACCGGGGAGCTGTTTTTT. The chain joins TRBV24-1 to TRBJ2-2; D is unresolved. The V gene lost 5 bases and the J gene lost 4 bases, with 4 bases spanning the gap. CDR3 length: 12 residues. The germline CDR1 and CDR2 sequences are KGHDR and SFDVKD.

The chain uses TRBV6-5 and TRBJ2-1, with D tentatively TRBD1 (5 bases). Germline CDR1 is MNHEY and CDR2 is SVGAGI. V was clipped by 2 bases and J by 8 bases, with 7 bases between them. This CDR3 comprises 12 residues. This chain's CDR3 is CASSYQGYEQFF. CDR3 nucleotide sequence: TGTGCCAGCAGTTACCAGGGCTATGAGCAGTTCTTC.

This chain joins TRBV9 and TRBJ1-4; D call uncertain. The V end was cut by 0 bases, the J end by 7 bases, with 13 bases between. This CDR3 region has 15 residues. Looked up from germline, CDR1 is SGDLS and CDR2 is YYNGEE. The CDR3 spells CASSVAEGGGEKLFF. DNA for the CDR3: TGTGCCAGCAGCGTAGCAGAGGGCGGCGGTGAAAAACTGTTTTTT. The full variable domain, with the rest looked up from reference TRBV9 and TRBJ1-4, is DSGVTQTPKHLITATGQRVTLRCSPRSGDLSVYWYQQSLDQGLQFLIQYYNGEERAKGNILERFSAQQFPDLHSELNLSSLELGDSALYFCASSVAEGGGEKLFFGSGTQLSVL.